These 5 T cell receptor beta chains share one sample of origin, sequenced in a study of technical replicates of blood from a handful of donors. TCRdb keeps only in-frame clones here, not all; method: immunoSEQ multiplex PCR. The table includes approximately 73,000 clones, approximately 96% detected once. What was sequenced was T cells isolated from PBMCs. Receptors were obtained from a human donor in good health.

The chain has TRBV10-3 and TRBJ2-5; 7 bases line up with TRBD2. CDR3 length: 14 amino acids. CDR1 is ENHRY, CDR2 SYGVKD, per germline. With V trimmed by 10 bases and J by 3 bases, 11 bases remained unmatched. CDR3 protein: CASSSSGGKETQYF. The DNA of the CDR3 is TGTGCCAGTTCTAGCTCGGGAGGTAAAGAGACCCAGTACTTC.

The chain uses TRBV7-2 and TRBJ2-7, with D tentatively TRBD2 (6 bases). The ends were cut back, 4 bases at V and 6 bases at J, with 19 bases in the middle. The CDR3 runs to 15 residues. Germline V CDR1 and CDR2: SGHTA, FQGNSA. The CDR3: CASSSVRLAKAEQYF. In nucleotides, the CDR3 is TGTGCCAGCAGCTCAGTGAGGCTAGCGAAGGCCGAGCAGTACTTC.

This chain's CDR3 is CASSFSSESPYNEQFF. The CDR3 region has the DNA TGTGCCAGCAGCTTTAGTAGCGAATCTCCTTACAATGAGCAGTTCTTC. The rearrangement uses TRBV7-3 and TRBJ2-1; D may be TRBD2 (5 bases). V was cut by 3 bases and J by 4 bases, with 16 bases left in between. CDR1 and CDR2 from the germline V gene are SGHTA and FQGTGA. There are 16 residues in the CDR3.

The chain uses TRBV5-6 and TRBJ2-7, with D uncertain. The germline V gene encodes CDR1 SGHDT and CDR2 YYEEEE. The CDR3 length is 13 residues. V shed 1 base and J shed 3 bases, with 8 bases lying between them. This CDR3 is CASSLYSLYEQYF. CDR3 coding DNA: TGTGCCAGCAGCTTGTACTCTCTCTACGAGCAGTACTTC.

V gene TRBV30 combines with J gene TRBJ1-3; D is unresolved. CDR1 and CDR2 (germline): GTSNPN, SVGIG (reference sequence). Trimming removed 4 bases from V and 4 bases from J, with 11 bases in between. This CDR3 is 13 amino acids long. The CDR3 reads CAWNRGLGNTIYF. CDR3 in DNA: TGTGCCTGGAATCGGGGTCTCGGAAACACCATATATTTT.